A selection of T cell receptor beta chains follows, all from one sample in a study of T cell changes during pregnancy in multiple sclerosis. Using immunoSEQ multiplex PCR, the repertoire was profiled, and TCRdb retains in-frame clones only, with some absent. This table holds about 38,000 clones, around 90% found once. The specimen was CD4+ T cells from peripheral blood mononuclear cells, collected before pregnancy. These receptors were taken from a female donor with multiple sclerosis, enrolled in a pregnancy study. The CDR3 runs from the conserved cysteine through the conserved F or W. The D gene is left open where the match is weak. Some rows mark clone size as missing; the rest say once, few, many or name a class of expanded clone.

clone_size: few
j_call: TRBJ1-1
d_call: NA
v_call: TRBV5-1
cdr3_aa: CASSSVGPSNTEAFF
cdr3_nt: TGCGCCAGCAGCTCGGTGGGGCCCTCGAACACTGAAGCTTTCTTT

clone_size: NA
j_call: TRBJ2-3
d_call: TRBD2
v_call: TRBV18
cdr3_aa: CASSPSSGARGDTQYF
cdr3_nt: TGTGCCAGCTCACCCTCGAGCGGGGCCCGGGGAGATACGCAGTATTTT

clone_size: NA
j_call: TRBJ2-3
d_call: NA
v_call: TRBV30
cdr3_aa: CAWSVLGSTQYF
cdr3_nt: TGTGCCTGGAGTGTCCTGGGGAGTACGCAGTATTTT

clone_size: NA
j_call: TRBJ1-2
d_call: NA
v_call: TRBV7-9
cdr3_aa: CASSLEGLADGYTF
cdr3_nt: TGTGCCAGCAGCTTGGAGGGACTTGCTGATGGCTACACCTTC

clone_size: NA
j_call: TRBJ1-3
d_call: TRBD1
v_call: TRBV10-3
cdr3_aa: CAISQHYDRVPSSVSGNTIYF
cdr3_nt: TGTGCCATCAGCCAACACTACGACAGGGTCCCTTCCTCGGTCTCTGGAAACACCATATATTTT

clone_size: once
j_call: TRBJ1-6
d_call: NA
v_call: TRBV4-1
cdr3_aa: CASSQHRGGLGPLHF
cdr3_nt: TGCGCCAGCAGCCAACATCGGGGAGGGCTTGGACCCCTCCACTTT

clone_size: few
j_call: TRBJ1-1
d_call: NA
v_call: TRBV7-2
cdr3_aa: CASSSRTALKAFF
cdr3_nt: TGTGCCAGCAGCTCCCGGACAGCCCTTAAAGCTTTCTTT

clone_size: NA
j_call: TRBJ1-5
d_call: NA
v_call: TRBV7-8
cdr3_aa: CASSLIGGTSNQPQHF
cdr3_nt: TGTGCCAGCAGCTTAATTGGGGGGACGAGCAATCAGCCCCAGCATTTT

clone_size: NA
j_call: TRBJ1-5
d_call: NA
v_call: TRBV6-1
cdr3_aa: CASSSGYNSNQPQHF
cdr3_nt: TGTGCCAGCAGTTCGGGATACAATAGCAATCAGCCCCAGCATTTT

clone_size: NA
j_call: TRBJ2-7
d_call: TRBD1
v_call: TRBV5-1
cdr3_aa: CASSLGTGESYEQYF
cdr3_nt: TGCGCCAGCAGCTTGGGGACAGGGGAGAGTTACGAGCAGTACTTC

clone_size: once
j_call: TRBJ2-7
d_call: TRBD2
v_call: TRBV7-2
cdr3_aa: CASSLRTSGDFEQYF
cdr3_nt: TGTGCCAGCAGCTTACGGACTAGCGGGGACTTTGAGCAGTACTTC

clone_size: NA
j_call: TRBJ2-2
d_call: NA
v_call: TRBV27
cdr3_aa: CASSLFGGGLGTGELFF
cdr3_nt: TGTGCCAGCAGTTTATTTGGAGGGGGCCTTGGCACCGGGGAGCTGTTTTTT

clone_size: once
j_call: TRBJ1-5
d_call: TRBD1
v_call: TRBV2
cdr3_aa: CASRGQGDQPQHF
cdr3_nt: TGTGCCAGCAGGGGACAGGGGGATCAGCCCCAGCATTTT

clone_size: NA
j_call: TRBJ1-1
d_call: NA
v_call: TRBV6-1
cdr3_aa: CASSAVTYTEAFF
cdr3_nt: TGTGCCAGCAGTGCCGTTACTTACACTGAAGCTTTCTTT

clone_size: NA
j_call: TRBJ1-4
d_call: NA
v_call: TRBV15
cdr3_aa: CATSRGGGANEKLFF
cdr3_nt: TGTGCCACCAGCAGAGGAGGGGGTGCTAATGAAAAACTGTTTTTT

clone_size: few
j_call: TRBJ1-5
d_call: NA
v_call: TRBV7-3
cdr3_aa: CASSLGGPGAQHF
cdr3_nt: TGTGCCAGCAGCTTAGGGGGACCGGGGGCCCAGCATTTT

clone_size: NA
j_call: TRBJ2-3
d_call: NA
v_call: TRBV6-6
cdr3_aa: CASSFGTSGDTQYF
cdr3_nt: TGTGCCAGCAGTTTCGGGACATCGGGTGATACGCAGTATTTT

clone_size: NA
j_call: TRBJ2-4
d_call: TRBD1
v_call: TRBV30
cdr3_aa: CAWNPPGQGFNIQYF
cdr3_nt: TGTGCCTGGAATCCGCCGGGACAGGGTTTCAACATTCAGTACTTC

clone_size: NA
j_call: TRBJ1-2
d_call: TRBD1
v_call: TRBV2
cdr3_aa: CASRWDRSNYGYTF
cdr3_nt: TGTGCCAGCCGTTGGGACAGGAGTAACTATGGCTACACCTTC

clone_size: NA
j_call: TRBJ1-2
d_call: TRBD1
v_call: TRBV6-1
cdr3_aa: CASRGTAYGYTF
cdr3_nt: TGTGCCAGCAGGGGGACAGCCTATGGCTACACCTTC

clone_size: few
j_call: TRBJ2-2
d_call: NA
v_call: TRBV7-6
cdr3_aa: CASSLARSGELFF
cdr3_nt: TGTGCCAGCAGCTTAGCGAGGTCCGGGGAGCTGTTTTTT

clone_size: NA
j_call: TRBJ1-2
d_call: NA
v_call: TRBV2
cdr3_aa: CASSVDRNYGYTF
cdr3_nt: TGTGCCAGCAGCGTCGACAGGAACTATGGCTACACCTTC

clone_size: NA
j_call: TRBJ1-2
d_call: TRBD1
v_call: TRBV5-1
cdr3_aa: CASREGGASWNYGYTF
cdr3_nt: TGCGCCAGCAGAGAAGGGGGCGCGAGTTGGAACTATGGCTACACCTTC

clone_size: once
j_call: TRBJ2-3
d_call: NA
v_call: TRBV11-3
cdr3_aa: CASSLGGSTDTQYF
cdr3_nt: TGTGCCAGCAGCTTGGGCGGGAGCACAGATACGCAGTATTTT

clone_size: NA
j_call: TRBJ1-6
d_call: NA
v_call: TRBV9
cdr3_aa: CASSVGGSSSPLHF
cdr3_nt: TGTGCCAGCAGCGTTGGCGGCAGTTCCTCACCCCTCCACTTT

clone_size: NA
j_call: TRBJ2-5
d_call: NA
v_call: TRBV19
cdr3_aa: CASSPYRERETQYF
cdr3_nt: TGTGCCAGTAGTCCCTACAGGGAGAGGGAGACCCAGTACTTC

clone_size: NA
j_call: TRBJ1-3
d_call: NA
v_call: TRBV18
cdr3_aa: CASSPEATRDTIYF
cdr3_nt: TGTGCCAGCTCACCAGAGGCCACCCGGGACACCATATATTTT

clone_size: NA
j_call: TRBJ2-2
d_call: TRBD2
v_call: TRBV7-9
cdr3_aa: CASSFMAGGKDTGELFF
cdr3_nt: TGTGCCAGCAGCTTTATGGCGGGGGGGAAGGACACCGGGGAGCTGTTTTTT

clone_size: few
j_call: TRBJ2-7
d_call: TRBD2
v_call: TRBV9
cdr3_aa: CASSRTSGEQYF
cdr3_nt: TGTGCCAGCAGCCGGACTAGCGGCGAGCAGTACTTC

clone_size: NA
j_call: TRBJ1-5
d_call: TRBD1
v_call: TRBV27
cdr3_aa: CASSPDRLGINQPQHF
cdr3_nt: TGTGCCAGCAGCCCGGACAGGTTGGGGATCAATCAGCCCCAGCATTTT

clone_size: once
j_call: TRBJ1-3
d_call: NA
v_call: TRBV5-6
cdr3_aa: CASSYSIGNTIYF
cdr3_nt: TGTGCCAGCAGCTACTCGATCGGAAACACCATATATTTT

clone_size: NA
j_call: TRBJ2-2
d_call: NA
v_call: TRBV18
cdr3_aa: CASSWLDSANTGELFF
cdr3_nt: TGTGCCAGCTCATGGTTGGACAGCGCGAACACCGGGGAGCTGTTTTTT

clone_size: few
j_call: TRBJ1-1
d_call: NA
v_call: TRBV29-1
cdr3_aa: CSVAAGWAMNTEAFF
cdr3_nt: TGCAGCGTTGCGGCAGGGTGGGCAATGAACACTGAAGCTTTCTTT

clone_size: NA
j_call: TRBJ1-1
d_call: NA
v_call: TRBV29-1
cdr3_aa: CSVNAGWAMNTEAFF
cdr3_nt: TGCAGCGTTAATGCGGGCTGGGCCATGAACACTGAAGCTTTCTTT

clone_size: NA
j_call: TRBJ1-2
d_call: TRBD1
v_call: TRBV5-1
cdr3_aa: CASSHGQGSNYGYTF
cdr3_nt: TGCGCCAGCAGCCACGGACAGGGTAGTAACTATGGCTACACCTTC

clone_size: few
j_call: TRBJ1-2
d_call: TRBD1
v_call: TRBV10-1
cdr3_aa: CASSESRVDRTGYGYTF
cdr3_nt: TGCGCCAGCAGTGAGTCTCGAGTGGACAGGACGGGCTATGGCTACACCTTC

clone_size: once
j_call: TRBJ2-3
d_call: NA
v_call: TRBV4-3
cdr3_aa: CASSQAQGLGTQYF
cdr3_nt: TGCGCCAGCAGCCAAGCGCAGGGGTTGGGGACGCAGTATTTT

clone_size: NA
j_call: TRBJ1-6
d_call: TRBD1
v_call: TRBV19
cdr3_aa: CASSKFQGGYSPLHF
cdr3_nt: TGTGCCAGTAGTAAATTCCAGGGGGGTTATTCACCCCTCCACTTT

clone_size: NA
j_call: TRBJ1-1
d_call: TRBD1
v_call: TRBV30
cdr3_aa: CAWTGQGSNTEAFF
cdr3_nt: TGTGCCTGGACGGGACAGGGATCGAACACTGAAGCTTTCTTT

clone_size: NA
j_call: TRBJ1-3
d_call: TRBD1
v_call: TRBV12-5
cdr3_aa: CASVIQGAGGNTIYF
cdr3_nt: TGTGCTAGTGTCATACAGGGGGCGGGTGGAAACACCATATATTTT

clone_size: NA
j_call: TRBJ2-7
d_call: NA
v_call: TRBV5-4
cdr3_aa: CASHPGGDSYEQYF
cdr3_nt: TGTGCCAGCCACCCGGGCGGGGACTCCTACGAGCAGTACTTC

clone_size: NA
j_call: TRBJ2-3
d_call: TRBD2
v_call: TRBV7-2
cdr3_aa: CASSFLVSGGAYTQYF
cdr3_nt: TGTGCCAGCAGCTTCCTAGTTAGCGGGGGGGCCTATACGCAGTATTTT

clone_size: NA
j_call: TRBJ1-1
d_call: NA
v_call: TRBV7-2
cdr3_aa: CASTYQGHTEAFF
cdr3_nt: TGTGCCAGCACCTATCAGGGGCACACTGAAGCTTTCTTT

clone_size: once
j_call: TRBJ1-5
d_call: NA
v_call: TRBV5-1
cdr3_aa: CASSLDPIGGNQPQHF
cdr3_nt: TGCGCCAGCAGCCTCGACCCAATAGGAGGCAATCAGCCCCAGCATTTT

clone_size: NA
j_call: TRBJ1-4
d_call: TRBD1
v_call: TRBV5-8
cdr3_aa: CASSPRGREEKLFF
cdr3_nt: TGTGCCAGCAGTCCCAGGGGGCGCGAAGAAAAACTGTTTTTT

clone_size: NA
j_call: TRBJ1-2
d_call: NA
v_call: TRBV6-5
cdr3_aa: CASSRLQANYGYTF
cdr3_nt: TGTGCCAGCAGTAGATTACAGGCTAACTATGGCTACACCTTC

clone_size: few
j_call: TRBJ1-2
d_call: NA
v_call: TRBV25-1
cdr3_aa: CASSELEGGYTF
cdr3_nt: TGTGCCAGCAGTGAATTGGAGGGTGGCTACACCTTC

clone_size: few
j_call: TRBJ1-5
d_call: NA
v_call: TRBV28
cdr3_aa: CATRGGLNQPQHF
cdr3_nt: TGTGCCACTCGGGGGGGCCTCAATCAGCCCCAGCATTTT

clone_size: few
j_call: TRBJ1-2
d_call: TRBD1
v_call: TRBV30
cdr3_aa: CAWLGTALIDSYGYTF
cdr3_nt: TGTGCCTGGTTAGGGACAGCCCTTATCGACTCCTATGGCTACACCTTC

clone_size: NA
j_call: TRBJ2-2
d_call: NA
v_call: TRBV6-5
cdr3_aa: CASSYAGRANTGELFF
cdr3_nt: TGTGCCAGCAGTTACGCAGGGCGAGCCAACACCGGGGAGCTGTTTTTT

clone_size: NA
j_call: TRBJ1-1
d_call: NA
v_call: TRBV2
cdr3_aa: CATKTRGTEAFF
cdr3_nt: TGTGCCACCAAGACCAGGGGAACTGAAGCTTTCTTT